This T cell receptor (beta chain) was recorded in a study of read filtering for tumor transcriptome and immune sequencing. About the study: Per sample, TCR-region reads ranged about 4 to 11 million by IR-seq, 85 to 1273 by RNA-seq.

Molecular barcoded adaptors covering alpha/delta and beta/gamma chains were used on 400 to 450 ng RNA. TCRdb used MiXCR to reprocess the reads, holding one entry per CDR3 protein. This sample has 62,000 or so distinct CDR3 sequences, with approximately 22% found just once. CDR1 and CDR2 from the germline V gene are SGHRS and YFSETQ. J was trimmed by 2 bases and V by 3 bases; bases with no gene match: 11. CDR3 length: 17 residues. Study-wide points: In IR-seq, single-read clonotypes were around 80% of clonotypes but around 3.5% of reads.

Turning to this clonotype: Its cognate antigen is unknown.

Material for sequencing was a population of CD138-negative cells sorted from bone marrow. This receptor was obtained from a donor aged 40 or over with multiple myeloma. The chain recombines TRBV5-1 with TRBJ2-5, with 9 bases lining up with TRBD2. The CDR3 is CASSWFGAGGTQETQYF. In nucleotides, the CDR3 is TGCGCCAGCAGCTGGTTTGGAGCGGGGGGTACTCAAGAGACCCAGTACTTC.